The clone carrying this T cell receptor (beta chain) appeared many times. The data belong to a study of T-cell reconstitution after alpha-beta-depleted transplantation in children. This sample's TCRbeta library carried unique molecular identifier barcodes. TCRdb passed the PCR reads through MiXCR, listing each CDR3 protein once. The repertoire holds 380,000 or so distinct CDR3 sequences, with 13% as singletons. V gave up 2 bases and J gave up 4 bases, with 13 bases separating them. This CDR3 comprises 15 residues. The germline gives CDR1 SGHKS, CDR2 YYEKEE (reference sequence). This receptor was taken from a human donor who donated a stem cell graft to a child with Fanconi anemia. The chain is built from TRBV5-5 and TRBJ2-1, with D possibly TRBD1 on 6 matching bases. The sample was PBMCs, taken from the stem cell graft. CDR3 DNA sequence: TGTGCCAGCAGCTTCGACGGGACAACATACAATGAGCAGTTCTTC. Translation: CASSFDGTTYNEQFF.